The entry below gives a single TCR beta chain sequence along with its context. The antigen it binds to is not known. No base-level quality is on record; no much larger clone is a single base apart. These data come from a study of blood T cell repertoires in COVID-19 (TCRdb year 2020). With respect to the entire study: Samples covering the acute and convalescent phases of COVID-19 were provided by collaborators in the United States, Italy and Spain. The material from the prospective study consisted of cDNA or gDNA derived from T cells, B-cell-depleted T cells, or PBMCs. The repertoires were made available in a free public database intended to serve as a resource for research on the immune response to SARS-CoV-2. Samples came from the ongoing ImmuneRACE study (first 160 participants) plus 1,254 subjects from 6 global collaborators. A de-identified subject ID, COVID-19 status, age in years and sex were almost always included in the sample metadata. Deeply sampled blood TCRbeta repertoires from subjects exposed to, actively infected with, or recovered from COVID-19 were included in the dataset. Where HLA class I and class II types were available, the types were taken from metadata supplied by the sample provider, not from assay-based typing.

General findings and caveats noted by the study authors: The quantity of clinical and demographic metadata differed by source and by participant and was supplied without curation.

The immunoSEQ Assay, a bias-controlled multiplex PCR, was used to amplify TCRbeta CDR3 regions from genomic DNA. The paper's processing steps were these. Nucleated cell counts per sample were estimated from amplification of reference gene primers within the assay. To quantify the absolute abundance of each unique TCRbeta CDR3 rearrangement, sequence reads were collapsed and filtered. For each sample, productive Simpson clonality was calculated as the square root of Simpson's diversity index across productive rearrangements. Drawn from immuneACCESS, this table holds only the in-frame rearrangements with V and J called that TCRdb kept. Clones are partly lost; checked studies trace under half to an unresolved V gene and leave the rest unexplained. V and J calls and clone size come straight from that table; D and trimming were deduced from the DNA. The sample table lists around 64,000 clones, roughly two thirds of them with a count of one. Roughly 49% of the sample comes from the top ten.

Participants in the prospective study were aged roughly 18 to 95 years, lived in some 24 United States geographic areas, and enrolled through a virtual design. To assign participants to cohorts, the prospective study relied on clinical history that participants themselves reported in a screening survey and a study questionnaire. A participant counted as exposed if, within 2 weeks of entering the study, that participant had been in contact with someone who had a PCR-confirmed or clinician-diagnosed COVID-19 case. In the prospective study, mobile phlebotomists collected whole blood, serum and a nasopharyngeal or oropharyngeal swab from each participant. Over an approximately 2-month period, participants in the prospective study had the option of providing additional blood draws and questionnaires. Before DNA extraction, blood samples from the prospective study were shipped at room temperature or frozen.

The sample consisted of PBMCs or T cells enriched from blood (not recorded which). This TCR was sampled from a woman aged 60 to 75 who had been exposed to COVID-19.

The nucleotide sequence reads TGTGCCAGCAGCCAACGGCTCGGGGGCTATGGCTACACCTTC. This codes for CASSQRLGGYGYTF. In this chain, TRBV19 is recombined with TRBJ1-2; TRBD1 is perhaps the D gene, given 5 matching bases. Trimming at the junction amounts to 9 bases on V and 4 bases on J, and the germline ends lie 18 bases apart. Based on the germline V gene (reference sequence), the CDR1 and CDR2 sequences are LNHDA and SQIVND. The CDR3 runs 14 residues from the cysteine to the phenylalanine. Only the CDR3 portion is preserved as DNA: 42 bases, with reading frame beginning at the first base.